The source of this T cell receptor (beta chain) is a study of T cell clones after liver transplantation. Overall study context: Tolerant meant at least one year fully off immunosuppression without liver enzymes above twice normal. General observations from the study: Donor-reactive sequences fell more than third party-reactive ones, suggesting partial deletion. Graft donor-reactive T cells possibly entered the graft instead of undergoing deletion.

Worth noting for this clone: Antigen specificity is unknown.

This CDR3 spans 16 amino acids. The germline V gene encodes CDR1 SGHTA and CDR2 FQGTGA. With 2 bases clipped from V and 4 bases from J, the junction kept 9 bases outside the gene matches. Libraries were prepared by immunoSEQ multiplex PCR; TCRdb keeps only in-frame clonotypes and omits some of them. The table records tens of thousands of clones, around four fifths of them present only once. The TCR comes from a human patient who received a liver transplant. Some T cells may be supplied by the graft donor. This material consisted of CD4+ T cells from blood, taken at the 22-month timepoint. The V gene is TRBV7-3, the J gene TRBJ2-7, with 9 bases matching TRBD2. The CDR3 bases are TGTGCCAGCAGCTTATCGGATGCGGCGGGAGGGTACGAGCAGTACTTC. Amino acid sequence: CASSLSDAAGGYEQYF.